The 3 T cell receptor beta chains reported below all come from one sample, sequenced in a study of blood T cell repertoires in COVID-19. TCRdb's table, derived via immunoSEQ multiplex PCR, lists solely in-frame clones and lacks some. The sample contains approximately 330,000 clones, 80% to 90% of which appear only once. Sequenced: PBMCs or T cells enriched from blood (not recorded which). All receptors derive from a woman aged 40 to 50 with acute COVID-19.

The chain has TRBV6-1 and TRBJ1-5; 8 bases line up with TRBD1. V shed 3 bases, J shed 4 bases, and the junction held 14 bases outside the gene matches. CDR1 and CDR2 (germline): MNHNS, SASEGT. This CDR3 is built from 18 residues. CDR3 coding DNA: TGTGCCAGCAGTGAGTTAGGTTTGGGGACAGGTTCTAATCAGCCCCAGCATTTT. Protein: CASSELGLGTGSNQPQHF.

The chain uses TRBV7-9 and TRBJ2-7, with 9 nucleotides matching TRBD1. This CDR3 spans 14 amino acids. Looked up from germline, CDR1 is SEHNR and CDR2 is FQNEAQ (reference sequence). V was pared by 5 bases and J by 6 bases, with 8 bases of the junction left unmatched. The CDR3 DNA sequence: TGTGCCAGCAGCCAGGGACAGGGCCTCGGCGAGCAGTACTTC. Amino acids: CASSQGQGLGEQYF. The whole variable domain, filled in from reference TRBV7-9 and TRBJ2-7, reads DTGVSQNPRHKITKRGQNVTFRCDPISEHNRLYWYRQTLGQGPEFLTYFQNEAQLEKSRLLSDRFSAERPKGSFSTLEIQRTEQGDSAMYLCASSQGQGLGEQYFGPGTRLTVT.

The chain uses TRBV5-4 and TRBJ1-2, with D possibly TRBD1 on 5 matching bases. CDR3 size: 18 residues. Germline CDR1 is SGHNT and CDR2 is YYREEE (reference sequence). Trimming shortened V by 1 base and J by 6 bases, and 25 bases separated the two germline ends. The DNA of the CDR3 is TGTGCCAGCAGCTTGTCAGGGTGGGGTGATCTCCAAAGAGATGGCTACACCTTC. This codes for CASSLSGWGDLQRDGYTF.